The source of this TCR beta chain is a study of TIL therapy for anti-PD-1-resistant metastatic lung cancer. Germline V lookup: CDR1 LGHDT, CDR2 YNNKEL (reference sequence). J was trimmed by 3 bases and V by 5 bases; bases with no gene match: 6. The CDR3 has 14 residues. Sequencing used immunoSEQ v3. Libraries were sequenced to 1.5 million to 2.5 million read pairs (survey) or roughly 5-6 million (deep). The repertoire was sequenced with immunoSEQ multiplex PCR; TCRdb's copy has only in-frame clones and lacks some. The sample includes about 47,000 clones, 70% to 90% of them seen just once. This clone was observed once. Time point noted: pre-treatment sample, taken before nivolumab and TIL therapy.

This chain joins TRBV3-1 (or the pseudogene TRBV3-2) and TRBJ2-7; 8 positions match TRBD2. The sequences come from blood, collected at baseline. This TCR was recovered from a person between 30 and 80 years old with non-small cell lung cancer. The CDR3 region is CASSSGGNRYEQYF. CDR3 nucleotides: TGTGCCAGCAGCTCGGGGGGGAATCGCTACGAGCAGTACTTC.